The rows below give T cell receptor beta chains drawn from one sample of a study of metastatic and nonmetastatic thyroid tumors. TCRdb re-clonotyped the PCR reads via MiXCR. This sample carries around 37,000 clones, roughly 27% of them seen once, and the ten largest clones take nearly 10%. The source material was blood. These receptors were collected from a female donor with papillary thyroid cancer or a benign thyroid nodule (not recorded which). Some clones in this sample may be carry-over from other donors' samples. The CDR3 runs from the conserved cysteine through the conserved F or W. A D gene is named only where the DNA matches it firmly. Expanded clones get a size class; other rows say once, few or many, or leave the size out.

v_call	clone_size	d_call	j_call	cdr3_nt	cdr3_aa
TRBV12-3/TRBV12-4	few	.	TRBJ2-7	TGTGCCAGCAGTTTTGACCGCTACGAGCAGTACTTC	CASSFDRYEQYF
TRBV27	few	.	TRBJ1-1	TGTGCCAGCAGTCTTCATACAGGGTTTGAGAACACTGAAGCTTTATTT	CASSLHTGFENTEALF
TRBV28	few	.	TRBJ2-7	TGTGCCAGCAGTCCCGAAGGTCCAAGCGGAGGGCAGGGCGTCTACGAGCAGTACTTC	CASSPEGPSGGQGVYEQYF
TRBV4-3	once	.	TRBJ1-5	TGCGCCAGCAGCCAAGGTTTGGGGAATCAGCCCCAGCATTTT	CASSQGLGNQPQHF
TRBV28	medium-sized	.	TRBJ1-2	TGTGCCAGCAGTTCAATCGGGGCGGGTGGCTACACCTTC	CASSSIGAGGYTF
TRBV7-2	many	TRBD2	TRBJ2-1	TGTGCCAGCAGCTCACGGACTAGCGGGGCCCACATATCTCATGAGCAGTTCTTC	CASSSRTSGAHISHEQFF
TRBV9	.	TRBD1	TRBJ1-2	TGTGCCAGCAGCGTAGAAATGGGCAGGGGGCGCCGAGGTGGCTACACCTTC	CASSVEMGRGRRGGYTF
TRBV5-1	few	TRBD2	TRBJ2-7	TGCGCCAGCGGGACGGGGGGGACGGGCCCCTACGAGCAGTACTTC	CASGTGGTGPYEQYF
TRBV13	many	TRBD2	TRBJ2-1	TGTGCCAGCAGCTCGACTAGCGGGGGAGGTAATGAGCAGTTCTTC	CASSSTSGGGNEQFF
TRBV20-1	many	TRBD2	TRBJ2-7	TGCAGTGCCGGCCTTGGCGGGAGCCTTAACTACGAGCAGTACTTC	CSAGLGGSLNYEQYF
TRBV3-1	many	TRBD1	TRBJ2-1	TGTGCCAGCAGCCCACGGCGGACAGGGGGTGAGCAGTTCTTC	CASSPRRTGGEQFF